This is a list of T cell receptor beta chains from one sample in a study of blood T cell repertoires in COVID-19. Libraries were prepared by immunoSEQ multiplex PCR; TCRdb keeps only in-frame clonotypes and omits some of them. Of approximately 200,000 clones listed, 86% are singletons. The sequenced material came from PBMCs or T cells enriched from blood (not recorded which). The receptors come from a woman between 25 and 40 years old who had been exposed to COVID-19. Both conserved end residues are part of each CDR3. Each record gives: D gene, V gene, clone size, J gene, CDR3 DNA, CDR3 protein. A D gene is named only where the DNA matches it firmly. The size entry is marked missing in some rows and otherwise reads once, few, many or a size class.

D gene: -
V gene: TRBV5-1
clone size: few
J gene: TRBJ1-3
CDR3 DNA: TGCGCCAGCAGCTTGACAAACTCTGGAAACACCATATATTTT
CDR3 protein: CASSLTNSGNTIYF

D gene: -
V gene: TRBV5-1
clone size: few
J gene: TRBJ1-1
CDR3 DNA: TGCGCCAGCAGCTTGGGCAGTCAGGGCACTGAAGCTTTCTTT
CDR3 protein: CASSLGSQGTEAFF

D gene: TRBD1
V gene: TRBV11-3
clone size: -
J gene: TRBJ1-2
CDR3 DNA: TGTGCCAGCAGCCGGGACAGGGAGAACTATGGCTACACCTTC
CDR3 protein: CASSRDRENYGYTF

D gene: TRBD1
V gene: TRBV10-3
clone size: -
J gene: TRBJ1-6
CDR3 DNA: TGTGCCATCAGTCAACAGGGGATCAATAATTCACCCCTCCACTTT
CDR3 protein: CAISQQGINNSPLHF

D gene: -
V gene: TRBV5-8
clone size: once
J gene: TRBJ2-3
CDR3 DNA: TGTGCCAGCAGCTTCCTCAGGGGTGAGGAGACAGATACGCAGTATTTT
CDR3 protein: CASSFLRGEETDTQYF

D gene: TRBD2
V gene: TRBV5-8
clone size: once
J gene: TRBJ2-3
CDR3 DNA: TGTGCCAGCAGCAGGAGCGGGGGAAGCACAGATACGCAGTATTTT
CDR3 protein: CASSRSGGSTDTQYF

D gene: TRBD1
V gene: TRBV27
clone size: -
J gene: TRBJ1-1
CDR3 DNA: TGTGCCAGCAGTGCCGGACAGGGTGCTGAAGCTTTCTTT
CDR3 protein: CASSAGQGAEAFF

D gene: -
V gene: TRBV5-1
clone size: -
J gene: TRBJ2-7
CDR3 DNA: TGCGCCAGCAGCTTTGGGGGCGTGGGGGAGCAGTACTTC
CDR3 protein: CASSFGGVGEQYF

D gene: -
V gene: TRBV5-1
clone size: few
J gene: TRBJ1-1
CDR3 DNA: TGCGCCAGCAGCTTGCGGGGAGCGAACACTGAAGCTTTCTTT
CDR3 protein: CASSLRGANTEAFF

D gene: TRBD1
V gene: TRBV18
clone size: -
J gene: TRBJ1-2
CDR3 DNA: TGTGCCAGCTCACTGACAGGGCCCTCCTATGGCTACACCTTC
CDR3 protein: CASSLTGPSYGYTF

D gene: TRBD1
V gene: TRBV18
clone size: -
J gene: TRBJ2-7
CDR3 DNA: TGTGCCAGCTCACCACGACAGGGTGACTCCTACGAGCAGTACTTC
CDR3 protein: CASSPRQGDSYEQYF

D gene: TRBD1
V gene: TRBV19
clone size: -
J gene: TRBJ1-1
CDR3 DNA: TGTGCCAGCCTCGCGGGACAGGGGAACACTGAAGCTTTCTTT
CDR3 protein: CASLAGQGNTEAFF

D gene: TRBD1
V gene: TRBV11-3
clone size: -
J gene: TRBJ2-4
CDR3 DNA: TGTGCCAGCAGCTTAGAGGGCAGGGGGCCCGACATTCAGTACTTC
CDR3 protein: CASSLEGRGPDIQYF

D gene: TRBD1
V gene: TRBV6-5
clone size: -
J gene: TRBJ2-1
CDR3 DNA: TGTGCCAGCAGTTACTCGACAGGACAGGCATACAATGAGCAGTTCTTC
CDR3 protein: CASSYSTGQAYNEQFF

D gene: -
V gene: TRBV2
clone size: -
J gene: TRBJ1-1
CDR3 DNA: TGTGCCAGCACTCCGGGGTACACTGAAGCTTTCTTT
CDR3 protein: CASTPGYTEAFF

D gene: -
V gene: TRBV4-1
clone size: -
J gene: TRBJ1-1
CDR3 DNA: TGCGCCAGCAGCCTTTCTACCGGGGGATGGACTGAAGCTTTCTTT
CDR3 protein: CASSLSTGGWTEAFF

D gene: -
V gene: TRBV24-1
clone size: -
J gene: TRBJ1-5
CDR3 DNA: TGTGCCACCAGTGGGCGGAATAGCAATCAGCCCCAGCATTTT
CDR3 protein: CATSGRNSNQPQHF

D gene: -
V gene: TRBV24-1
clone size: -
J gene: TRBJ1-2
CDR3 DNA: TGTGCCACCAGTGATTCGCCGACGGGGGATGGGGGCTACACCTTC
CDR3 protein: CATSDSPTGDGGYTF

D gene: TRBD1
V gene: TRBV19
clone size: -
J gene: TRBJ1-4
CDR3 DNA: TGTGCCAGTAGTGGGGGGCGTCGGGACAGGGAAGAAAAACTGTTTTTT
CDR3 protein: CASSGGRRDREEKLFF